A single TCR beta chain is shown here with its context. This sample stems from a study of blood T cell repertoires in COVID-19. Study-level background: T cells, B-cell-depleted T cells, or PBMCs supplied cDNA or gDNA.

The method was immunoSEQ multiplex PCR; TCRdb's version includes in-frame clones alone and lacks a portion of them. The sample holds roughly 100,000 clones, 60% to 80% seen once. This CDR3 is built from 14 residues. V lost 2 bases, J lost 4 bases, and 11 bases lay in between. Germline V gene lookup returns CDR1 MNHEY and CDR2 SVGAGI. The sequencing sample was made of peripheral blood. The chain combines TRBV6-5 with TRBJ2-5; D is possibly TRBD2 (7 bases). The clonotype comes from a human donor with acute or convalescent COVID-19. The donor label of this sample is uncertain. CDR3 sequence: CASSYPGGGETQYF. The CDR3 nucleotides are TGTGCCAGCAGTTACCCGGGGGGCGGAGAGACCCAGTACTTC.